Below are 28 T cell receptor beta chains sequenced from a single sample in a study of identical twins (dated by TCRdb to the mid-2010s). The library was prepared using 5' RACE. Sequenced on an Illumina HiSeq 2000. In TCRdb, the public reads were trimmed at Q25 with fastp and aligned with MiXCR, with productive beta chains retained. Identical CDR3 protein sequences are pooled into one entry, listed with their most common genes and DNA. This sample gives about 470,000 distinct CDR3 sequences in total; 20% to 30% of them show up just once. Around 3% of the sample is taken by the ten largest. The sample also formed part of further work on T cells expressing NK-cell markers.

Sequenced input: CD4+ T cells sorted from blood. The source of these receptors is a woman aged 18 to 35 in good health.

The chain couples TRBV7-9 to TRBJ1-4, with 8 bases matching TRBD1. With 5 bases clipped from V and 15 bases from J, the junction kept 8 bases outside the gene matches. CDR3 length equals 12 residues. In germline, CDR1 is SEHNR, CDR2 FQNEAQ (reference sequence). As DNA, the CDR3 is TGTGCCAGCAGCCGTATGACAGGGGCGGTGTTTTTT. Residues: CASSRMTGAVFF.

This clonotype was seen a handful of times. This chain links TRBV5-1 with TRBJ2-1; either TRBD1 or TRBD2 may supply D (5 bases each). The V gene lost 0 bases and the J gene lost 4 bases, with 11 bases spanning the gap. This CDR3 spans 15 amino acids. The V gene's germline CDR1 is SGHRS and CDR2 YFSETQ. This CDR3 reads CASSLVGEIYNEQFF. In DNA form, the CDR3 reads TGCGCCAGCAGCTTGGTAGGGGAGATTTACAATGAGCAGTTCTTC.

The chain joins TRBV7-9 to TRBJ1-1; D is unclear. CDR3 length: 13 amino acids. Germline CDR1 SEHNR, CDR2 FQNEAQ (reference sequence). With 4 bases removed from V and 3 bases from J, the gap between germline ends came to 9 bases. The CDR3 reads CASSSMGHTEAFF. CDR3 DNA: TGTGCCAGCAGCTCTATGGGCCACACTGAAGCTTTCTTT.

The table lists this clonotype with a few counts. The chain couples TRBV5-1 to TRBJ2-3; tentatively, D is TRBD1 (5 bases). The CDR3 length is 13 residues. Germline V gene lookup returns CDR1 SGHRS and CDR2 YFSETQ. Trimming left V 3 bases short and J 8 bases short, with 13 bases between. CDR3 nucleotides: TGCGCCAGCAGCTCGACCGGACATCTTACGCAGTATTTT. It codes for CASSSTGHLTQYF.

This rearrangement joins TRBV20-1 to TRBJ2-1, with TRBD2 matching 12 bases. This CDR3 spans 17 amino acids. Trimming cost V 1 base and J 8 bases; bases outside gene matches: 12. From germline, CDR1 is DFQATT and CDR2 SNEGSKA (reference sequence). This CDR3 reads CSARAPSSGGAVDEQFF. In nucleotides, the CDR3 is TGCAGTGCTAGAGCCCCGTCTAGCGGGGGGGCGGTGGATGAGCAGTTCTTC.

This clonotype showed up just once. The gene calls are TRBV20-1 and TRBJ2-5; D not certain. This CDR3 is built from 14 residues. Germline V gives CDR1 DFQATT, CDR2 SNEGSKA (reference sequence). Trimming removed 5 bases from V and 5 bases from J, with 18 bases in between. The CDR3 is CSAVFRSPLETQYF. CDR3 in DNA: TGCAGTGCTGTCTTTCGGAGTCCCCTTGAGACCCAGTACTTC.

This sequence joins TRBV12-3 or TRBV12-4 and TRBJ2-1; D uncertain. The CDR3 consists of 12 residues. The germline V and J ends were trimmed by 0 bases and 13 bases, with 10 bases remaining between them. CDR3 DNA: TGTGCCAGCAGTTTAGCGAGGACGCTTCAGTTCTTC. Translation: CASSLARTLQFF.

This clonotype was counted between two and nine times. CDR3 in DNA: TGTGCCAGCAGCGTCGGGACTAGCGGGAGGAATGAGCAGTTCTTC. This sequence encodes CASSVGTSGRNEQFF. This chain links TRBV6-1 with TRBJ2-1; TRBD2 aligns across 15 bases. The V gene end was trimmed by 6 bases and the J gene end by 7 bases; junction bases not matched to a gene: 4. The length of the CDR3 is 15 residues. Germline CDR1 MNHNS, CDR2 SASEGT.

This clonotype has at least ten counts. The chain recombines TRBV4-3 with TRBJ2-1, with a possible D match to TRBD2 (6 bases). Trimming stripped 0 bases from V and 6 bases from J, with 6 bases between. The length of the CDR3 is 13 residues. The V gene's germline CDR1 is LGHNA and CDR2 YSLEER. DNA for the CDR3: TGCGCCAGCAGCCAAGAGGGAGGCAATGAGCAGTTCTTC. Translation gives CASSQEGGNEQFF.

The chain recombines TRBV18 with TRBJ2-5; D unresolved. In germline, CDR1 is KGHSH, CDR2 LQKENI. The V gene lost 2 bases and the J gene lost 1 base, with 11 bases spanning the gap. This CDR3 is built from 15 residues. Here the CDR3 DNA reads TGTGCCAGCTCACCAACGATGGCTACCCAAGAGACCCAGTACTTC. It codes for CASSPTMATQETQYF.

This clonotype appeared a few times. V usage is TRBV14 and J usage is TRBJ2-1; D unresolved. The CDR3 covers 15 residues. Trimming stripped 1 base from V and 2 bases from J, with 9 bases between. Per the germline V gene, CDR1 is SGHDN and CDR2 is FVKESK. In nucleotides, the CDR3 is TGTGCCAGCAGCCAAGCCCTAGGGCCCTACAATGAGCAGTTCTTC. Its translation is CASSQALGPYNEQFF. Full variable domain (missing parts from reference TRBV14 and TRBJ2-1): EAGVTQFPSHSVIEKGQTVTLRCDPISGHDNLYWYRRVMGKEIKFLLHFVKESKQDESGMPNNRFLAERTGGTYSTLKVQPAELEDSGVYFCASSQALGPYNEQFFGPGTRLTVL.

The chain is built from TRBV12-3 or TRBV12-4 and TRBJ1-4; 8 bases are a match to TRBD1. The CDR3 sequence is 13 residues long. Trimming cost V 7 bases and J 8 bases; bases outside gene matches: 6. The CDR3 spells CASTLRGREKLFF. In DNA, the CDR3 is TGTGCCAGCACGCTCAGGGGGCGAGAAAAACTGTTTTTT.

The gene calls are TRBV12-3 or TRBV12-4 and TRBJ2-1; 14 bases agree with TRBD2. The CDR3 length is 15 residues. The ends lost 5 bases at V and 8 bases at J; junction bases unmatched: 5. CDR3 sequence: CASSIGTSGSYEQFF. The CDR3 DNA sequence: TGTGCCAGCAGTATTGGGACTAGCGGGAGTTATGAGCAGTTCTTC.

In its sample, this clonotype was seen many times. The rearrangement links TRBV7-9 to TRBJ2-2; no clear D. V was trimmed by 5 bases and J by 6 bases, leaving 7 bases between them. From germline, CDR1 is SEHNR and CDR2 FQNEAQ (reference sequence). This CDR3 is built from 12 residues. The CDR3 DNA sequence: TGTGCCAGCAGCGAGCAGGCCGGGGAGCTGTTTTTT. This codes for CASSEQAGELFF.

The chain has TRBV18 and TRBJ2-1; D not certain. The CDR3 loop spans 12 amino acids. Germline CDR1 KGHSH, CDR2 LQKENI. Trimming shortened V by 5 bases and J by 8 bases, and 10 bases separated the two germline ends. In DNA form, the CDR3 reads TGTGCCAGCTCAGGGCCTGTCGATGAGCAGTTCTTC. Translating it yields CASSGPVDEQFF.

This chain uses TRBV5-1 with TRBJ2-1; the match to TRBD2 covers 10 bases. The CDR3 sequence is 14 residues long. Per germline, CDR1 SGHRS and CDR2 YFSETQ. V was clipped by 5 bases and J by 8 bases; unmatched bases: 7. The CDR3 here is CASRLAGVIYEQFF. The CDR3, as DNA: TGCGCCAGCAGGCTAGCGGGAGTAATCTATGAGCAGTTCTTC.

This clonotype has just a few counts. V and J are TRBV3-1 and TRBJ2-5; D ambiguous. The V gene lost 5 bases and the J gene lost 0 bases, with 13 bases spanning the gap. This CDR3 is 15 amino acids long. Per germline, CDR1 LGHDT and CDR2 YNNKEL (reference sequence). This CDR3 reads CASSSTLKYQETQYF. DNA of the CDR3: TGTGCCAGCAGCTCCACCCTCAAGTACCAAGAGACCCAGTACTTC.

This clonotype was seen at least ten times. The V call is TRBV5-1, the J call TRBJ1-1; D ambiguous. The CDR3 has 13 amino acids. CDR1 and CDR2 (germline): SGHRS, YFSETQ. V lost 5 bases and J lost 0, with 8 bases in between. CDR3 nucleotides: TGCGCCAGCAGTTCCTTGGTGAACACTGAAGCTTTCTTT. Translated: CASSSLVNTEAFF.

This chain joins TRBV6-5 and TRBJ2-7; D gene unclear. The DNA end is more similar to TRBJ2-5, so the J call may be wrong. CDR1 and CDR2 (germline): MNHEY, SVGAGI. The length of the CDR3 is 11 residues. The CDR3 bases are TGTGCCAGCAGTTACGAGCGGACCCAGTACTTC. Translation gives CASSYERTQYF.

The chain links TRBV14 to TRBJ1-4, with D possibly TRBD1 on 5 matching bases. CDR1 and CDR2 (germline): SGHDN, FVKESK. V lost 2 bases and J 5 bases, leaving 12 bases between the germline ends. The CDR3 runs 15 residues. CDR3 in DNA: TGTGCCAGCAGCCAACTGGGCAGGGCGAATGAAAAACTGTTTTTT. Protein: CASSQLGRANEKLFF.

The chain employs TRBV30 and TRBJ2-7; maybe TRBD1 (6 bases). This CDR3 contains 15 residues. Germline V gives CDR1 GTSNPN, CDR2 SVGIG (reference sequence). The V end was cut by 3 bases, the J end by 4 bases, with 19 bases between. Written as DNA, the CDR3 is TGTGCCTGGAGAACCGGGACACAGAGTAGGTACGAGCAGTACTTC. Encoded protein: CAWRTGTQSRYEQYF.

The chain joins TRBV5-1 to TRBJ1-4, with D maybe TRBD1 (5 bases). Per germline, CDR1 SGHRS and CDR2 YFSETQ. V was trimmed by 2 bases and J by 8 bases, leaving 13 bases between them. The CDR3 consists of 14 residues. The CDR3 DNA sequence: TGCGCCAGCAGCTTTGGCAGGGCTGGGGAAAAACTGTTTTTT. Protein sequence: CASSFGRAGEKLFF.

V usage is TRBV4-3 and J usage is TRBJ2-4; D might be TRBD2 (5 bases). This CDR3 has 15 amino acids. V was trimmed by 0 bases and J by 8 bases, leaving 14 bases between them. Germline V gene data show CDR1 as LGHNA and CDR2 as YSLEER. CDR3 residues: CASSQDRGTFDIQYF. The CDR3 DNA reads as TGCGCCAGCAGCCAAGATCGGGGTACCTTCGACATTCAGTACTTC.

The genes are TRBV12-3 or TRBV12-4 and TRBJ1-1; D perhaps matches TRBD1 (6 bases). The CDR3 contains 13 residues. Trimming left V 6 bases short and J 5 bases short, with 13 bases between. CDR3 in amino acids: CASSPLGATEAFF. The CDR3 DNA reads TGTGCCAGCAGCCCTCTGGGGGCGACTGAAGCTTTCTTT.

This clonotype was seen more than once but under ten times. The V gene is TRBV27, the J gene TRBJ2-1, with D perhaps being TRBD1 or TRBD2 (5 bases each). Trimming removed 5 bases from V and 10 bases from J, with 27 bases in between. The length of the CDR3 is 17 residues. Germline CDR1 MNHEY, CDR2 SMNVEV (reference sequence). The CDR3 nucleotides are TGTGCCAGCAGTCCCCCCTACGGCGGGCCGGGCGAGGGGGAGCAGTTCTTC. Its translation: CASSPPYGGPGEGEQFF.

This clonotype was found a few times. This chain uses TRBV12-3 or TRBV12-4 with TRBJ1-2; no reliable D call. Trimming took off 3 bases at V and 4 bases at J, with 9 bases between the two ends. The CDR3 has 13 residues. The CDR3 loop reads CASSFPEFYGYTF. The CDR3 DNA reads as TGTGCCAGCAGTTTTCCAGAGTTCTATGGCTACACCTTC.

The chain couples TRBV2 to TRBJ2-2; TRBD2 aligns across 8 bases. This CDR3 is built from 14 residues. V trimming: 7 bases; J trimming: 4 bases; junction bases outside the gene matches: 5. Germline assignment: CDR1 SNHLY and CDR2 FYNNEI. CDR3 DNA sequence: TGTGCCAGCACCCGGACTAGCAGCACCGGGGAGCTGTTTTTT. The encoded protein is CASTRTSSTGELFF.

The chain uses TRBV3-1 and TRBJ2-3; TRBD1 is a possible D gene (6 bases). Trimming shortened V by 5 bases and J by 8 bases, and 23 bases separated the two germline ends. Germline CDR1 and CDR2: LGHDT and YNNKEL (reference sequence). The CDR3 has 16 amino acids. As DNA, the CDR3 is TGTGCCAGCAGCGACAGGACCGGGACATCCGTGGGTACGCAGTATTTT. Amino acid sequence: CASSDRTGTSVGTQYF.